One and the same sample provided the 21 T cell receptor beta chains below, sequenced in a study of T cells in Graves' hyperthyroidism and ophthalmopathy. Using RNA transcripts as the source, TCR beta CDR3 regions were amplified. TCR CDR3 regions were first amplified by RT-PCR with HTBI primers. TCRdb passed the multiplex PCR reads through MiXCR, listing each CDR3 protein once. The sample comprises hundreds of thousands of distinct CDR3 sequences, 14% of which are singletons, and around 9.6% rests with the top ten. Source material: blood. The receptors shown here come from a woman aged 18-29 years with Graves' hyperthyroidism.

A remark on this clonotype: Being one base from a much bigger clone, this may be a read error. The V call is TRBV20-1, the J call TRBJ2-7, with TRBD2 matching 9 bases. The J call is doubtful: the DNA matches TRBJ2-1 better. From germline, CDR1 is DFQATT and CDR2 SNEGSKA (reference sequence). The CDR3 contains 14 residues. Here the CDR3 DNA reads TGCAGTGGCGTGCTAGCGGGACGCTTCTACGAGCAGTTCTTC. Its translation: CSGVLAGRFYEQFF.

This clonotype was detected many times. The chain uses TRBV2 and TRBJ2-1, with D maybe TRBD1 (6 bases). This CDR3 has 12 residues. Germline CDR1 and CDR2: SNHLY and FYNNEI. V lost 10 bases and J lost 4, with 11 bases in between. CDR3 sequence: CATPRGYNEQFF. The DNA of the CDR3 is TGTGCCACCCCCAGGGGTTACAATGAGCAGTTCTTC.

This sequence joins TRBV24-1 and TRBJ2-1; either TRBD1 or TRBD2 may fit D (7 bases each). Trimming pared 5 bases from V and 2 bases from J, leaving 15 bases between. CDR1 and CDR2 (germline): KGHDR, SFDVKD. The CDR3 is 16 amino acids. CDR3 residues: CATSGLQGRAYNEQFF. CDR3 DNA sequence: TGTGCCACCAGTGGCCTACAGGGGAGGGCCTACAATGAGCAGTTCTTC.

This clonotype was counted only a few times. The rearrangement joins TRBV4-2 to TRBJ1-4; a possible D gene is TRBD1 (5 bases). The germline V and J ends were trimmed by 0 bases and 4 bases, with 12 bases remaining between them. The CDR3 totals 16 residues. Germline V lookup: CDR1 LGHNA, CDR2 YNFKEQ. The CDR3 nucleotides are TGTGCCAGCAGCCAAGACGAGTGGGGGAATAATGAAAAACTGTTTTTT. Its translation is CASSQDEWGNNEKLFF.

Many counts were recorded for this clonotype. V is TRBV2 and J is TRBJ2-3; 7 nucleotides match TRBD2. Per the germline V gene, CDR1 is SNHLY and CDR2 is FYNNEI. Trimming took 8 bases from V and 2 from J; bases not matched to a gene: 7. The CDR3 loop spans 14 amino acids. This CDR3 reads CASVRDYATDTQYF. CDR3 nucleotides: TGTGCCAGCGTGCGGGACTATGCCACAGATACGCAGTATTTT. The full variable domain, its missing parts supplied by reference TRBV2 and TRBJ2-3, is EPEVTQTPSHQVTQMGQEVILRCVPISNHLYFYWYRQILGQKVEFLVSFYNNEISEKSEIFDDQFSVERPDGSNFTLKIRSTKLEDSAMYFCASVRDYATDTQYFGPGTRLTVL.

The chain carries TRBV7-2 and TRBJ2-1; D unresolved. Trimming cost V 5 bases and J 9 bases, with 11 bases left between them. The CDR3 has 12 amino acids. Germline CDR1 SGHTA, CDR2 FQGNSA. Here the CDR3 reads CASSNPVGEQFF. The CDR3 nucleotides read TGTGCCAGCAGCAACCCGGTGGGTGAGCAGTTCTTC.

This clonotype was recorded at least ten times. The chain uses TRBV3-1 and TRBJ2-3, with 7 bases matching TRBD1. The CDR3 spans 15 residues. CDR1 LGHDT and CDR2 YNNKEL come from the germline V gene (reference sequence). Trimming took 3 bases from V and 10 from J; bases not matched to a gene: 13. The CDR3 reads CASSQLSKARGSQYF. The CDR3 bases are TGTGCCAGCAGCCAGCTCTCGAAAGCCAGGGGGTCGCAGTATTTT.

This clonotype occurred many times. Here the CDR3 DNA reads TGTGCCTGGAGTAAACCGGGACAGCCCAACACTGAAGCTTTCTTT. Amino acid sequence: CAWSKPGQPNTEAFF. The chain couples TRBV30 to TRBJ1-1; 7 positions match TRBD1. Germline assignment: CDR1 GTSNPN and CDR2 SVGIG (reference sequence). Trimming at V came to 2 bases and at J to 2 bases, leaving 8 bases not matched to a gene. The CDR3 has 15 amino acids.

This clonotype was seen more than once but under ten times. This chain uses TRBV11-3 with TRBJ2-5; possibly TRBD2 for D (5 bases). Germline V gene data show CDR1 as SGHNT and CDR2 as YENEEA. V was clipped by 2 bases and J by 5 bases, with 12 bases between them. CDR3 length equals 14 residues. CDR3 DNA: TGTGCCAGCAGCTTAATCGGGGTTTGGGAGACCCAGTACTTC. It yields the protein CASSLIGVWETQYF.

This clonotype was detected a few times. The chain uses TRBV28 and TRBJ1-5, with 8 bases fitting TRBD1. J was trimmed by 2 bases and V by 7 bases; bases with no gene match: 10. Per germline, CDR1 MDHEN and CDR2 SYDVKM. This CDR3 spans 16 amino acids. CDR3 nucleotide sequence: TGTGCCAGCATGAGACAGGGGTCCTCGGGCAATCAGCCCCAGCATTTT. This sequence encodes CASMRQGSSGNQPQHF.

The chain uses TRBV4-1 and TRBJ2-1; D remains unclear. CDR3 length: 15 amino acids. V was cut by 0 bases and J by 5 bases, with 11 bases left in between. Germline V gene data show CDR1 as MGHRA and CDR2 as YSYEKL. CDR3 bases: TGCGCCAGCAGCCAAGAAGGCCATTATGACAATGAGCAGTTCTTC. Its protein is CASSQEGHYDNEQFF.

The V and J genes are TRBV28 and TRBJ2-3; D possibly corresponds to TRBD1 (5 bases). The germline V and J ends were trimmed by 2 bases and 8 bases, with 17 bases remaining between them. From germline, CDR1 is MDHEN and CDR2 SYDVKM. The CDR3 runs 15 residues. The CDR3 loop reads CASSLAGSGIRTQYF. CDR3 DNA: TGTGCCAGCAGTTTAGCAGGGTCTGGGATTCGTACGCAGTATTTT.

Ten or more counts support this clonotype. V gene TRBV20-1 combines with J gene TRBJ1-1; 9 bases line up with TRBD1. This CDR3 contains 13 residues. Trimming at V came to 0 bases and at J to 11 bases, leaving 7 bases not matched to a gene. Germline CDR1 and CDR2: DFQATT and SNEGSKA (reference sequence). The CDR3 region is CSARESGTGTAFF. In DNA form, the CDR3 reads TGCAGTGCTAGAGAAAGTGGGACAGGGACGGCTTTCTTT.

This sequence joins TRBV15 and TRBJ2-4; 8 nucleotides line up with TRBD2. Germline trimming cut 0 bases from V and 6 bases from J; bases unmatched to any gene: 4. The CDR3 has 15 residues. Germline V gene sequence: CDR1 LNHNV, CDR2 YYDKDF (reference sequence). The CDR3 bases are TGTGCCACCAGCAGAGATGCGGGGGGTGGAAACATTCAGTACTTC. Protein: CATSRDAGGGNIQYF. The entire variable domain, with the rest obtained from reference TRBV15 and TRBJ2-4, is as follows: DAMVIQNPRYQVTQFGKPVTLSCSQTLNHNVMYWYQQKSSQAPKLLFHYYDKDFNNEADTPDNFQSRRPNTSFCFLDIRSPGLGDTAMYLCATSRDAGGGNIQYFGAGTRLSVL.

This rearrangement joins TRBV27 to TRBJ2-7, with unresolved D. V gave up 4 bases and J gave up 5 bases, with 12 bases separating them. The germline V gene has CDR1 MNHEY and CDR2 SMNVEV (reference sequence). This CDR3 has 13 amino acids. CDR3 nucleotide sequence: TGTGCCAGCAGTTCCTTTAGATTCCACGAGCAGTACTTC. This gives the protein CASSSFRFHEQYF.

This clonotype was found a few times. V is TRBV11-2 and J is TRBJ2-5; D ambiguous. In germline, CDR1 is SGHAT, CDR2 FQNNGV. The V end was cut by 0 bases, the J end by 7 bases, with 21 bases between. The CDR3 covers 17 residues. This chain's CDR3 is CASSLEAPGPLWGTQYF. As DNA, the CDR3 is TGTGCCAGCAGCTTAGAGGCCCCGGGCCCCCTATGGGGGACCCAGTACTTC.

The chain has TRBV7-9 and TRBJ2-1; 9 nucleotides align to TRBD2. CDR1 and CDR2 (germline): SEHNR, FQNEAQ (reference sequence). The CDR3 runs 16 residues. Trimming cost V 3 bases and J 8 bases; bases outside gene matches: 11. The CDR3 sequence is CASSFPQPSGVDEQFF. For the CDR3, the DNA is TGTGCCAGCAGCTTTCCCCAGCCTAGCGGGGTCGATGAGCAGTTCTTC.

This clonotype was counted many times. The V gene is TRBV28, the J gene TRBJ2-5; 9 positions agree with TRBD1. The germline gives CDR1 MDHEN, CDR2 SYDVKM. The CDR3 contains 13 residues. V dropped 7 bases and J dropped 4; count of bases not matched to a gene: 4. CDR3 bases: TGTGCCAGCATTCCGACAGGGGGAGAGACCCAGTACTTC. Protein: CASIPTGGETQYF.

A remark on this clonotype: A read error is possible here, since a much larger clone lies one base away. Given the absence of the conserved phenylalanine or tryptophan at the CDR3 end, a read error is likely. The chain employs TRBV14 and TRBJ2-7; 12 nucleotides match TRBD2. Unmatched junction bases numbered 8, after V lost 0 bases and J lost 5 bases. The length of the CDR3 is 17 residues. Germline CDR1 and CDR2: SGHDN and FVKESK. The CDR3: CASSQDGRGLAGHEQYL. DNA for the CDR3: TGTGCCAGCAGCCAAGATGGCAGGGGACTAGCGGGCCACGAGCAGTACCTC.

This clonotype was observed a handful of times. The chain carries TRBV20-1 and TRBJ2-4; 7 nucleotides match TRBD2. The length of the CDR3 is 13 residues. The V segment lost 3 bases and the J segment 7 bases; nucleotides outside the gene matches: 6. Per germline, CDR1 DFQATT and CDR2 SNEGSKA (reference sequence). The chain's CDR3 is CSASPNGGNIQYF. CDR3 DNA: TGCAGTGCTAGCCCAAACGGGGGGAACATTCAGTACTTC.

This chain joins TRBV12-3 or TRBV12-4 and TRBJ2-1; D is unclear. Between the trimmed V and J ends, which lost 6 bases and 0 bases, there was a span of 9 bases. This CDR3 spans 14 amino acids. The CDR3 reads CASSRSNSYNEQFF. In DNA form, the CDR3 reads TGTGCCAGCAGCCGGTCTAACTCCTACAATGAGCAGTTCTTC.